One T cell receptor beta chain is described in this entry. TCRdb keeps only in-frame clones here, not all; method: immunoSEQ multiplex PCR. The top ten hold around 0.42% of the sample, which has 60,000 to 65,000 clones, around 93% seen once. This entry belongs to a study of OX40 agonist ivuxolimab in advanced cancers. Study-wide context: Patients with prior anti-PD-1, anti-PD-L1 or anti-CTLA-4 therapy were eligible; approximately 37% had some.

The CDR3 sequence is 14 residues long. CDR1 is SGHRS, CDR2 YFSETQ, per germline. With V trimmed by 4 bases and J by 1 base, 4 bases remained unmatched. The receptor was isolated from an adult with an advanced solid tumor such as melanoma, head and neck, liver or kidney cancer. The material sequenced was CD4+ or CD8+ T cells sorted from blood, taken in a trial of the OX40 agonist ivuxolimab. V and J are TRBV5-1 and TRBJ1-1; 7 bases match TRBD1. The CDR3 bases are TGCGCCAGCAGCGTCGGGACAGCGAACACTGAAGCTTTCTTT. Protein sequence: CASSVGTANTEAFF. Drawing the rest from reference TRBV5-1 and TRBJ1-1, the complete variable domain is KAGVTQTPRYLIKTRGQQVTLSCSPISGHRSVSWYQQTPGQGLQFLFEYFSETQRNKGNFPGRFSGRQFSNSRSEMNVSTLELGDSALYLCASSVGTANTEAFFGQGTRLTVV.